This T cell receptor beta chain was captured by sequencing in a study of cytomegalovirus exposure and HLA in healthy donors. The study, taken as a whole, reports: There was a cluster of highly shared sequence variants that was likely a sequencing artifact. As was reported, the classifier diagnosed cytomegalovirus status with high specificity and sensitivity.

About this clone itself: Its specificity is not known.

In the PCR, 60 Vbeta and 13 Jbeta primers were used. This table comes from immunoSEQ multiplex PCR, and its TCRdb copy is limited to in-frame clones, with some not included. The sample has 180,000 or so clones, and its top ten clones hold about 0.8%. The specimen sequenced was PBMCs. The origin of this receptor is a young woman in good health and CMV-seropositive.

This CDR3 is CASSVGSGDPNYGYTF. CDR3 in DNA: TGTGCCAGCAGCGTAGGGTCCGGGGATCCTAACTATGGCTACACCTTC. The chain uses TRBV9 and TRBJ1-2; D is unresolved. In germline, CDR1 is SGDLS, CDR2 YYNGEE. Trimming cost V 0 bases and J 0 bases, with 12 bases left between them. This CDR3 is built from 16 residues.